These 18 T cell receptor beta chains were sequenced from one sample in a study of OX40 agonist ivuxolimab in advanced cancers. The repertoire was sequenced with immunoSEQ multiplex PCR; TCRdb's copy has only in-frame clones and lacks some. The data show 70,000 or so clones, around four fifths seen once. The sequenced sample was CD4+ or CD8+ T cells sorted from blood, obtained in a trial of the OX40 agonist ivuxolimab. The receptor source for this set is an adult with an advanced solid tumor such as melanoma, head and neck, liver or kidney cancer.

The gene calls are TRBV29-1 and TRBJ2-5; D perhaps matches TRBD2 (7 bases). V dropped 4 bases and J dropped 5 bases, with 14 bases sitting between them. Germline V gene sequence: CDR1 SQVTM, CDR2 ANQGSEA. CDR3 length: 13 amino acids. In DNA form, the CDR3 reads TGCAGCGTTGTGGGGGGGGCACGGGAGACCCAGTACTTC. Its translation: CSVVGGARETQYF. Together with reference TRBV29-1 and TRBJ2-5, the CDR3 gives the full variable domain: SAVISQKPSRDICQRGTSLTIQCQVDSQVTMMFWYRQQPGQSLTLIATANQGSEATYESGFVIDKFPISRPNLTFSTLTVSNMSPEDSSIYLCSVVGGARETQYFGPGTRLLVL.

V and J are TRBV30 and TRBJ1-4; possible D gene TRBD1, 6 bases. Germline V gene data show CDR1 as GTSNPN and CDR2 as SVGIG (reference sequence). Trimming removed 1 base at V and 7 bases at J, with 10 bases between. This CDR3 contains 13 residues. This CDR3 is CAWSGWGREKLFF. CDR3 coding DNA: TGTGCCTGGAGTGGTTGGGGGCGTGAAAAACTGTTTTTT.

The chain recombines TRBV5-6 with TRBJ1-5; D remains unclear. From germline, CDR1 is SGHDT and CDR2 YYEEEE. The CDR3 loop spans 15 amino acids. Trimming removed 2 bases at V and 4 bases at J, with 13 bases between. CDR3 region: CASSFRRLGNQPQHF. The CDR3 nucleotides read TGTGCCAGCAGCTTCCGACGTTTAGGGAATCAGCCCCAGCATTTT.

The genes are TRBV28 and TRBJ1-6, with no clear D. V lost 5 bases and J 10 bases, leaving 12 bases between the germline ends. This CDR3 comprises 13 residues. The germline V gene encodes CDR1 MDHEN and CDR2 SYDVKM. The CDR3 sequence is CASSPPGLSPLHF. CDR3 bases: TGTGCCAGCAGTCCACCCGGTTTATCACCCCTCCACTTT.

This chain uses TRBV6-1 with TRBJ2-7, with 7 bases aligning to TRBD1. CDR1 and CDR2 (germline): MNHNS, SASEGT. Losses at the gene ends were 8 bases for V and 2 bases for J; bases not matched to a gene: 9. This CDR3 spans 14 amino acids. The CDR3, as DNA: TGTGCCAGCCGCCTAGGAGGACAGGCCTACGAGCAGTACGTC. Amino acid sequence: CASRLGGQAYEQYV.

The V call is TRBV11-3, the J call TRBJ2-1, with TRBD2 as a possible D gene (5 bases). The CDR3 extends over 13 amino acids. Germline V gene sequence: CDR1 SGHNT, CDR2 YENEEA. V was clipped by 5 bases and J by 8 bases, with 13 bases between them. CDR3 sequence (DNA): TGTGCCAGCAGCCTCTCGCGGACTTATGAGCAGTTCTTC. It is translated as CASSLSRTYEQFF.

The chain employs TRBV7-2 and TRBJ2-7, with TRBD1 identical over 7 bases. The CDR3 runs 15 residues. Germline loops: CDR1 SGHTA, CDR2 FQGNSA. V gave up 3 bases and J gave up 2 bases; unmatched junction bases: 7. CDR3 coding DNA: TGTGCCAGCAGCTTTTCCGGGACAGCTGCCTACGAGCAGTACTTC. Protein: CASSFSGTAAYEQYF.

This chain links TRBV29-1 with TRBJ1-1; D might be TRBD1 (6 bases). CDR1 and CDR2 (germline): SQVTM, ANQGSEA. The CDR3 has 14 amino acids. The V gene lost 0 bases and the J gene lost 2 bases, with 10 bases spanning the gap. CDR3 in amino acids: CSVEDGGRNTEAFF. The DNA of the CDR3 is TGCAGCGTTGAAGACGGGGGGCGAAACACTGAAGCTTTCTTT.

CDR3 sequence reads: CATRGASNQPQHF. Here the CDR3 DNA reads TGTGCCACCCGGGGGGCCAGCAATCAGCCCCAGCATTTT. The chain has TRBV27 and TRBJ1-5; tentative D call: TRBD1 (6 bases). Germline V gene data show CDR1 as MNHEY and CDR2 as SMNVEV (reference sequence). CDR3 length: 13 residues. The V end was cut by 10 bases, the J end by 1 base, with 11 bases between.

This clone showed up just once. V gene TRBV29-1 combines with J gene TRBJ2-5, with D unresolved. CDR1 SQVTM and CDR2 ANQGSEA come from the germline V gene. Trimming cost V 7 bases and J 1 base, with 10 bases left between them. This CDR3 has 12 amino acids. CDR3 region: CSARHGQETQYF. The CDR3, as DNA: TGCAGCGCTCGGCACGGCCAAGAGACCCAGTACTTC. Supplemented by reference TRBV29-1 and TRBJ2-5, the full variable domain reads SAVISQKPSRDICQRGTSLTIQCQVDSQVTMMFWYRQQPGQSLTLIATANQGSEATYESGFVIDKFPISRPNLTFSTLTVSNMSPEDSSIYLCSARHGQETQYFGPGTRLLVL.

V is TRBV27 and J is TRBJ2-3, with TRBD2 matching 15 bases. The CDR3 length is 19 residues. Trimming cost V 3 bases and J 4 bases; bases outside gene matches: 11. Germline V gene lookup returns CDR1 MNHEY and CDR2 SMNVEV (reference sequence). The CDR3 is CASSFSGLAGGRFADTQYF. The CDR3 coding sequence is TGTGCCAGCAGTTTTTCCGGACTAGCGGGGGGGCGATTCGCAGATACGCAGTATTTT.

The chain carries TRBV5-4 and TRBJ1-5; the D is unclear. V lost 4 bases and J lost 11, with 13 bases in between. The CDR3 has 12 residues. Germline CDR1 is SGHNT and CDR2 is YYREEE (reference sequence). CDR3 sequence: CASSQDLQTQHF. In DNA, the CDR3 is TGTGCCAGCAGCCAAGATCTACAGACCCAGCATTTT.

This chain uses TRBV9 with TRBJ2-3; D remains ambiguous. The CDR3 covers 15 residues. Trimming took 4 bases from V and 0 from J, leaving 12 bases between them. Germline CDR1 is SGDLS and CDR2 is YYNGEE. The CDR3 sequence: CASSPGWSSTDTQYF. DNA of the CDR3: TGTGCCAGCAGCCCAGGTTGGTCGAGCACAGATACGCAGTATTTT. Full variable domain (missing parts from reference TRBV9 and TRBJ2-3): DSGVTQTPKHLITATGQRVTLRCSPRSGDLSVYWYQQSLDQGLQFLIQYYNGEERAKGNILERFSAQQFPDLHSELNLSSLELGDSALYFCASSPGWSSTDTQYFGPGTRLTVL.

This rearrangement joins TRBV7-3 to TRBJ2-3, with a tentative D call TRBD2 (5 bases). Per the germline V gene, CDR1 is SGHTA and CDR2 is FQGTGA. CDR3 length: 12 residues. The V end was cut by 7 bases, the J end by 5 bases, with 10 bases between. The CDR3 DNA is TGTGCCAGCACCGATGGAGGAGATACGCAGTATTTT. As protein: CASTDGGDTQYF.

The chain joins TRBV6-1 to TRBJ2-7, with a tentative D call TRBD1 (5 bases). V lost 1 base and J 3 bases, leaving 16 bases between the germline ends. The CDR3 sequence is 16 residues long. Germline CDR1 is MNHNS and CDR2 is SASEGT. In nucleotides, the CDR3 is TGTGCCAGCAGTGAAGGGTACGTGGACAAACTCTACGAGCAGTACGTC. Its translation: CASSEGYVDKLYEQYV.

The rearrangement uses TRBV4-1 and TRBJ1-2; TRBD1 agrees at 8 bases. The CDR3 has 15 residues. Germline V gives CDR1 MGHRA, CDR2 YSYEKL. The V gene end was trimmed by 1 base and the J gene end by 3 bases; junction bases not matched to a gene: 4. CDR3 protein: CASSQGTGKDYGYTF. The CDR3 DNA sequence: TGCGCCAGCAGCCAAGGGACAGGGAAGGACTATGGCTACACCTTC.

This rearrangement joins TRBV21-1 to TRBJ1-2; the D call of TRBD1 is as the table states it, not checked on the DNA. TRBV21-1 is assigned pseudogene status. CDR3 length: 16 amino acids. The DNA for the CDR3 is TGTGCCAGCAGCAAAGTAACCCGACAGGGCCCCTATGGCTACACCTTC. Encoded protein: CASSKVTRQGPYGYTF.

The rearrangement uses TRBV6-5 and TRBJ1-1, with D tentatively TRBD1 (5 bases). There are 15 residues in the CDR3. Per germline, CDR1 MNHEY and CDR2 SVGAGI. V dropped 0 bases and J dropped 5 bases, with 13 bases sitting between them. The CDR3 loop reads CASSYSRQGSTEAFF. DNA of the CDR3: TGTGCCAGCAGTTACTCACGCCAGGGAAGTACTGAAGCTTTCTTT.